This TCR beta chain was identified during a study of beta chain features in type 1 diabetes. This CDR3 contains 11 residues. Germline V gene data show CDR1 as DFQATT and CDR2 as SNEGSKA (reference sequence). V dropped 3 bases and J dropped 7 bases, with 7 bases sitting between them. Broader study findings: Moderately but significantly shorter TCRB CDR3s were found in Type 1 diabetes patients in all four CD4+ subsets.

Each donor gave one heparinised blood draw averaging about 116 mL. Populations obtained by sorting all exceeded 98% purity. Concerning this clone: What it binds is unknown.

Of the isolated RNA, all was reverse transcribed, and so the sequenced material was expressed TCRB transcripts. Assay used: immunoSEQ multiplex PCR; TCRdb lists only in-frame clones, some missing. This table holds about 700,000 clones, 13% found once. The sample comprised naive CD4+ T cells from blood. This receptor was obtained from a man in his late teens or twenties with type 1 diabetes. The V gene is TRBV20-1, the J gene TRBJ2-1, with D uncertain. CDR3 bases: TGCAGTGCTAGCGACATTAATGAGCAGTTCTTC. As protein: CSASDINEQFF.